The source of this T cell receptor beta chain is a study of TIL therapy for anti-PD-1-resistant metastatic lung cancer listed by TCRdb under 2021. Looking at the study overall: Before any PD-1/PD-L1 blockade was given, tumors were harvested, nivolumab was then administered, and patients who progressed went on to receive lymphodepletion, an infusion of expanded TIL, and IL-2. Clonotypes were tracked across tumor, expanded TIL product and serial blood samples by T cell receptor beta sequencing of tumor and peripheral blood. Across the cohort, whole-exome sequencing showed a median non-synonymous tumor mutation burden of under 1.8 mutations per megabase. Most of the cohort had lung adenocarcinoma, including a few EGFR-mutant tumors and two ALK-rearranged tumors, and half of the patients were either current or former smokers. Among the enrolled patients, the median age was about 50 years (range roughly 35-75), and the median tumor PD-L1 proportion score was around 6%.

The intended sense of this specimen's time point label: pre-treatment sample, taken before nivolumab and TIL therapy. Adults with stage 4 NSCLC were enrolled from late 2017 to early 2020 in a dual-center phase I trial. Samples came from a single-arm, open-label phase I trial of tumor-infiltrating lymphocyte therapy with nivolumab in advanced non-small cell lung cancer. Blood mononuclear cells were isolated from EDTA tubes by Ficoll gradient and were snap-frozen as pellets, and DNA was extracted with a Qiagen mini-prep kit. TCR beta CDR3 regions were amplified from genomic DNA by bias-controlled multiplex PCR with the immunoSEQ v3 hsTCRB kit. The TCR libraries were sequenced on an Illumina NextSeq 500 to 2 million to 2.5 million read pairs for survey level or roughly 5-6.5 million read pairs for deep level. The published analysis was carried out like this. V, D and J genes were assigned, non-productive sequences were removed, and clonality was reported by immunoSEQ Analyzer software. Repertoires were compared using productive Simpson clonality and Morisita overlap index of productive TRB rearrangements between infused TIL and blood. Absolute clonotype counts in blood were estimated by multiplying the lymphocyte count by the CD3+ fraction and by the productive frequency of the clone. TCRdb retrieved this table from immuneACCESS and kept in-frame rearrangements only. Not all clones are present; in checked studies, unresolved V genes account for under half, and no reason is known for the remainder. V, J and clone size are those of that table, while D and trimming were read from the DNA. For this sample there are about 20,000 clones; around four fifths appear just once. Of the sample, about 2% is held by the ten largest clones.

The table lists this clone with a few counts. Its antigen specificity is not known. The sample holds no much larger clone one base away, and base qualities are not on file. The investigation overall reported the following: The study protocol defined all tumor marker inferences as exploratory. Infused TIL clonotypes partially replaced the baseline peripheral repertoire then decayed over months, with no apparent association between persistence and response. Generalizability was limited because the cohort was highly selected, with more treatment-naive, never-smoker and oncogene-addicted patients included than is typical.

The germline V gene yields KGHSH for CDR1 and LQKENI for CDR2. The CDR3 measures 13 amino acids from cysteine to phenylalanine. The read is trimmed to its CDR3 DNA, 39 bases read in frame from base 1. The trim is 0 bases for V and 6 bases for J, with a gap of 9 bases between the germline ends. The sequence came from a person aged 25 to 80 with non-small cell lung cancer. The V and J segments used are TRBV18 and TRBJ2-7, with an unclear D gene assignment. The material was blood, obtained at baseline. CDR3 loop: CASSPPKVLEQYF. The sequenced DNA: TGTGCCAGCTCACCACCGAAAGTCCTCGAGCAGTACTTC. The CDR3 plus the reference TRBV18 and TRBJ2-7 genes for the other parts give the full variable domain: NAGVMQNPRHLVRRRGQEARLRCSPMKGHSHVYWYRQLPEEGLKFMVYLQKENIIDESGMPKERFSAEFPKEGPSILRIQQVVRGDSAAYFCASSPPKVLEQYFGPGTRLTVT.